Listed here are 3 T cell receptor beta chains from one sample, sequenced in a study of blood T cell repertoires in COVID-19. Only in-frame clones appear in the TCRdb table, and some are missing; sequencing was by immunoSEQ multiplex PCR. The sample consists of about 120,000 clones, 90% of them appearing once. Source material: peripheral blood. The receptors were sampled from a human donor with active COVID-19. The donor label of this sample is uncertain.

This sequence joins TRBV10-1 and TRBJ2-7; 7 bases agree with TRBD1. With 5 bases clipped from V and 4 bases from J, the junction kept 5 bases outside the gene matches. Germline V CDR1 and CDR2: WNHNN, SYGVQD (reference sequence). CDR3 size: 13 residues. The CDR3 bases are TGCGCCAGCAGTCGGACAGGCGGGTACGAGCAGTACTTC. This translates into CASSRTGGYEQYF.

This sequence joins TRBV6-5 and TRBJ1-2; tentatively, D is TRBD1 (6 bases). Germline V gives CDR1 MNHEY, CDR2 SVGAGI. The V end lost 5 bases, the J end lost 6 bases, and 19 bases lay between the germline ends. There are 15 residues in the CDR3. CDR3 nucleotide sequence: TGTGCCAGCAGTCCTGTGGACAGCCGTCGGGATGGCTACACCTTC. Translation: CASSPVDSRRDGYTF.

This chain connects TRBV4-1 to TRBJ1-1; 9 positions match TRBD1. V gave up 3 bases and J gave up 6 bases; unmatched junction bases: 8. The CDR3 is made up of 15 amino acids. Germline-derived CDR1 and CDR2 are MGHRA and YSYEKL. The CDR3 coding sequence is TGCGCCAGCAGCCAGGGCGGACAGGGGAGGGCTGAAGCTTTCTTT. It yields the protein CASSQGGQGRAEAFF.